This T cell receptor (beta chain) originates from a study of early T cells in non-severe SARS-CoV-2 infection. Points from the study as a whole: A preference for anti-spike CD8 responses marked VDJdb matching, which missed private and CD4 specificities.

This clonotype was recorded a few times. What it binds is not known. Individual cDNA molecules received unique molecular identifiers during library preparation. MiXCR was run by TCRdb on the 5' RACE reads, yielding one entry per CDR3 protein. The repertoire holds 70,000 to 90,000 distinct CDR3 sequences, with about 11% as singletons. The germline CDR1 and CDR2 sequences are GTSNPN and SVGIG (reference sequence). The CDR3 consists of 13 residues. Sample: whole blood. The source is an adult who was a healthcare worker with PCR-confirmed SARS-CoV-2 infection or an uninfected control (not recorded which). The chain is built from TRBV30 and TRBJ1-1; D is unclear. For the CDR3, the DNA is TGTGCGCTCGGACTCATGATGAACACTGAAGCTTTCTTT. This translates into CALGLMMNTEAFF.